This T cell receptor beta chain is drawn from a study of T cell changes during pregnancy in multiple sclerosis. Germline CDR1 reads SGDLS; CDR2 reads YYNGEE. The CDR3 length is 19 residues. V dropped 7 bases and J dropped 4; count of bases not matched to a gene: 15. The protocol was immunoSEQ multiplex PCR, while the TCRdb copy is restricted to in-frame clones and leaves out a portion. The sample contains about 39,000 clones, around nine tenths of which appear only once. This clonotype originated in a female donor in good health, enrolled as a control in a pregnancy study. The chain combines TRBV9 with TRBJ2-6; TRBD1 aligns across 12 bases. The starting material was CD4+ T cells from peripheral blood mononuclear cells, obtained in the first trimester of pregnancy. CDR3 protein: CASGPGAGQGALGANVLTF. DNA for the CDR3: TGTGCCAGCGGGCCCGGGGCGGGACAGGGGGCGCTAGGGGCCAACGTCCTGACTTTC.